This T cell receptor (beta chain) was captured by sequencing in a study of early T cells in non-severe SARS-CoV-2 infection. Overall study: Chains were unpaired, as sequencing was done on bulk RNA from unsorted whole blood.

TCRdb re-derived calls from the 5' RACE reads in MiXCR, one entry per CDR3 protein. The sample lists about 61,000 distinct CDR3 sequences; 12% were seen once. Germline V lookup: CDR1 KGHSH, CDR2 LQKENI. The CDR3 length is 13 residues. The junction had 3 bases not matched to a gene; V was cut back by 6 bases and J by 5 bases. Sequencing was performed on whole blood, taken at baseline. This clonotype was obtained from an adult who was a healthcare worker with PCR-confirmed SARS-CoV-2 infection or an uninfected control (not recorded which). The donor label of this sample is uncertain. The V and J genes are TRBV18 and TRBJ2-7, with 11 nucleotides matching TRBD1. This CDR3 is CASSRTGGDEQYV. The CDR3 bases are TGTGCCAGCTCGCGGACAGGGGGCGACGAGCAGTACGTC.